The source of this TCR beta chain is a study of tissue T cells after allogeneic stem cell transplantation. Concerning this clone itself: The genes and germline here are from mouse. The CDR3 goes on 1 residue after the read ends, and that part is filled in from the germline J gene.

Time point of the sample: mouse harvest day 7 after allogeneic transplant. Mouse grafts combined 10^7 T-cell-depleted bone marrow cells with 10^6 splenic CD5+ T cells. Produced via immunoSEQ multiplex PCR; TCRdb's table is partial and in-frame only. This sample has over 7,000 clones, with under 55% found just once. J lost 1 base, V lost 2 bases, and 3 bases had no gene match. The CDR3 has 15 residues. CDR1 and CDR2 from the germline V gene are KGHPV and FQNQEV (reference sequence). The source is a female BALB/c mouse given C57BL/6 T cells with graft-versus-host disease after an allogeneic hematopoietic cell transplant. The J gene is TRBJ2-4, the V gene TRBV26, with TRBD1 matching over 7 bases. The specimen sequenced was gut tissue. Partial CDR3 DNA: TGTGCCAGCAGTCTGACAGGGGAGGGTCAAAACACCTTGTAC. This translates into CASSLTGEGQNTLY. The whole CDR3 reads CASSLTGEGQNTLYF. Combining the CDR3 with reference TRBV26 and TRBJ2-4 gives the whole variable domain NSKVIQTPRYLVKGQGQKAKMRCIPEKGHPVVFWYQQNKNNEFKFLINFQNQEVLQQIDMTEKRFSAECPSNSPCSLEIQSSEAGDSALYLCASSLTGEGQNTLYFGAGTRLSVL.